This T cell receptor beta chain was sequenced for a study of breast tumors, draining lymph nodes, adjacent tissues. Study outcomes and limitations: Tumor TCR diversity was below lymph nodes but above nontumor tissue. Luminal-like breast cancer showed significantly greater tumor-nontumor repertoire similarity than basal-like breast cancer did.

The V gene's germline CDR1 is KGHSH and CDR2 LQKENI. This CDR3 has 16 residues. Each CDR3 protein gets one entry after TCRdb re-called the multiplex PCR reads with MiXCR. This sample has under 150,000 distinct CDR3 sequences, with approximately 21% found just once. Samples came from axillary lymph nodes draining the breast cancer. This clonotype was detected once. No antigen is known for it. A much larger clone differs by one base, so this may be a read error. The origin of this receptor is a female donor with breast cancer. Some clones in this sample may be carry-over from other donors' samples. The J gene is TRBJ2-3, the V gene TRBV18, with TRBD1 matching over 7 bases. The sequencing sample was made of axillary lymph node tissue. CDR3 bases: TGTACCAGCTCACCAGGCGCAGGGGGAACCACAGATACGCAGTATTTT. Translation gives CTSSPGAGGTTDTQYF. Full variable domain (remainder filled in from reference TRBV18 and TRBJ2-3): NAGVMQNPRHLVRRRGQEARLRCSPMKGHSHVYWYRQLPEEGLKFMVYLQKENIIDESGMPKERFSAEFPKEGPSILRIQQVVRGDSAAYFCTSSPGAGGTTDTQYFGPGTRLTVL.